One T cell receptor (beta chain) is described in this entry. This sample is drawn from a study of cytomegalovirus exposure and HLA in healthy donors. This PCR relied on a set of 60 Vbeta primers and 13 Jbeta primers. The protocol was immunoSEQ multiplex PCR, while the TCRdb copy is restricted to in-frame clones and leaves out a portion. The data show over 85,000 clones, 76% seen once. Germline loops: CDR1 SGHAT, CDR2 FQNNGV. The junction had 13 bases not matched to a gene; V was cut back by 3 bases and J by 4 bases. CDR3 size: 17 residues. The origin of this receptor is a man between 25 and 39 years old in good health and CMV-seropositive. Material for sequencing was PBMCs. The chain carries TRBV11-2 and TRBJ2-7; TRBD2 agrees at 9 bases. DNA of the CDR3: TGTGCCAGCAGCTTCCCCGCCTCTAGCGGGGATATGTACGAGCAGTACTTC. It translates to CASSFPASSGDMYEQYF.